This T cell receptor beta chain originates from a study of T cells in narcolepsy. Overall study context: Patients with NT1 or NT2 and healthy control donors were enrolled.

Trimming cost V 8 bases and J 0 bases, with 16 bases left between them. The CDR3 spans 15 residues. The germline V gene has CDR1 ENHRY and CDR2 SYGVKD. Clones were read by immunoSEQ multiplex PCR, and TCRdb kept only the in-frame ones, dropping some. The sample shows over 40,000 clones, roughly 88% of them seen only once. Concerning this clone: What it binds is unknown.

Findings and caveats of the study: Autoreactive clone sequences were missing from some blood memory CD4+ repertoires.

Sequencing input: CD45RA- memory CD4+ T cells from PBMCs. This rearrangement joins TRBV10-3 to TRBJ1-1, with D possibly being TRBD1 (6 bases). This sequence originates from a human donor with narcolepsy. DNA for the CDR3: TGTGCCATCCGAGGGGGGGACCGGATGAACACTGAAGCTTTCTTT. It codes for CAIRGGDRMNTEAFF.